The sequence of this TCR beta chain was determined in a study of lymphopenia after photon versus proton radiotherapy. Generated by immunoSEQ multiplex PCR, the TCRdb table keeps only in-frame clones and is missing some. Among approximately 58,000 clones listed, 65% to 85% were seen once. Study-wide results and caveats: After lymphocyte nadir, photon-treated repertoires showed oligoclonal expansion, especially CD8+ Temra. Under photons, naive T cells and diversity fell while effector/memory populations rose. Larger post-nadir TCR diversity loss correlated inversely with survival in deceased patients.

With respect to this clone: The antigen remains undetermined.

The TCR comes from a middle-aged man with gastric cancer. The source was peripheral blood, collected from a patient treated with photon-based radiotherapy.

CDR3 sequence: CASNFRNYETQYF. In nucleotides, the CDR3 is TGTGCCAGCAACTTTCGAAATTATGAGACCCAGTACTTC. The chain employs TRBV6-6 and TRBJ2-5; no definite D call. Germline CDR1 is MNHNY and CDR2 is SVGAGI (reference sequence). The CDR3 totals 13 residues. Trimming pared 7 bases from V and 5 bases from J, leaving 14 bases between.